This T cell receptor (beta chain) was identified in a study of shared clonotypes between healthy human individuals (dated by TCRdb to 2020 to 2021). At the level of the whole study: The cohort comprised a couple of women and three men aged 18 to 49 years. Blood TCR repertoires of four to six healthy adults were deeply sequenced to estimate repertoire size and the extent of clonotype sharing between individuals. Libraries were prepared and TCR repertoires were sequenced by different laboratories using diverse techniques, in order to increase sequencing depth and limit assay-specific biases. Leukapheresis yielded between about 0.85 and 10 billion PBMCs per donor. Per donor, three plates each were used for CD4 naive and CD4 memory, two for CD8 naive, and one for CD8 memory. Results the study describes overall, beyond this receptor: Compared with non-shared clonotypes, clonotypes shared by all four sorted-subset donors had higher generation probabilities. Because the study included a small number of donors, the genetic and exposure-history diversity represented was limited. Even with the large sequencing depth, rarefaction of the sorted-subset datasets indicated that sequencing was incomplete. Larger estimated clonotype richness was generally found for naive subsets than for memory subsets. When several donors were compared, the shared fraction of clonotypes was around 5% for naive CD4, around 3.5% for naive CD8, roughly 2.3% for memory CD4, and 0.35% to 0.4% for memory CD8. Pairwise subsampling indicated that sequencing depth was expected to affect the degree of clonotype sharing among donors. Sampling was restricted to blood, and TCR repertoires in tissue are likely to differ from TCR repertoires in blood.

Using the deep immunoSEQ assay, multiplex PCR amplified TCR CDR3 regions from genomic DNA. Extracted genomic DNA from each cell subset was distributed evenly across all wells of several immunoSEQ 96-well plates, and each plate was treated as a replicate. For sorted subsets, each replicate PCR was loaded with 150 to 250 ng genomic DNA, equivalent to 30,000 or so T cell genomes. Purified libraries were quantified with a Qubit 3.0 fluorometer, sized on a Bioanalyzer 2100, and re-quantified with the KAPA Library Quantification kit. Every immunoSEQ 96-well plate was sequenced on a separate single-read 150-cycle Illumina NextSeq 550 flow cell. From the authors' description of their analysis: Because the immunoSEQ output held only junctional sequences and lacked quality scores, the filtering could not match the filtering applied to full-length reads. Sequences were annotated with PyIR, a Python wrapper for IgBLAST v1.9, and V/J genes and CDR3 were assigned using IMGT germline references. Reads with weak V/J assignments (E-value above 1e-6), missing CDR3, stop codons, out-of-frame junctions, or ambiguous translated residues were removed. A V3J clonotype was defined by an identical inferred V gene, J gene, and CDR3 amino acid sequence. To compute the percentage overlap between repertoires, the number of shared unique clonotypes was divided by the size of the smaller repertoire. Richness of each repertoire was evaluated using RTK rarefaction, the Chao1 estimator, and Recon v2.1 estimates of unobserved clonotypes. Generation probabilities for all TCRbeta clonotypes obtained by the gDNA method from a few donors were computed using OLGA. Entries here come from immuneACCESS through TCRdb and include only in-frame sequences with V and J called. Some clones fail to appear in such tables; in the studies checked, an unresolved V gene covers under half of the shortfall, and the cause of the remainder is unknown. For V, J and clone size, that table is used; D and trimming come from the DNA. The sample includes roughly 520,000 clones, with 95% to 96% observed a single time. The top ten clones comprise about 0.064% of the sample.

Based on the germline V gene (reference sequence), the CDR1 and CDR2 sequences are LNHDA and SQIVND. The V end loses 5 bases and the J end loses 7 bases, and a stretch of 32 bases separates them. Reading from cysteine to phenylalanine, the CDR3 counts 20 amino acids. This entry keeps only the CDR3 DNA: 60 bases, framed from base 1. Healthy HIV-negative adults with no recently reported acute infections or vaccinations were included as donors. Every donor was a Caucasian adult living in Nashville, Tennessee, USA. CD4+ T cells were enriched by magnetic negative selection, after which naive cells were positively selected on CD45RA and the negative fraction was taken as the memory subset. Blood was collected by leukapheresis, and PBMCs were isolated by Ficoll-Histopaque density gradient centrifugation and then cryopreserved in liquid nitrogen vapor phase. Purity and quantity of every magnetically sorted T cell population were checked by analytical flow cytometry. From each sorted fraction, genomic DNA was isolated and quantified by UV absorbance on a Nanodrop 2000c.

Concerning this clone itself: Its antigen has not been determined. No qualities accompany the bases; no much larger clone lies one base away.

This TCR derives from a woman in her twenties or thirties in good health. The V and J genes are TRBV19 and TRBJ2-2; the D gene cannot be resolved beyond TRBD1 or TRBD2, each matching 9 bases. The sample taken for sequencing was naive CD4+ T cells sorted from blood. The meaning of the sample's cell subset or site label: CD45RA+ positively selected. The nucleotides are TGTGCCAGTAGTCTCACCGGGACAGGGCTTGGCGGGAGGGACGTCGGGGAGCTGTTTTTT. It specifies CASSLTGTGLGGRDVGELFF.